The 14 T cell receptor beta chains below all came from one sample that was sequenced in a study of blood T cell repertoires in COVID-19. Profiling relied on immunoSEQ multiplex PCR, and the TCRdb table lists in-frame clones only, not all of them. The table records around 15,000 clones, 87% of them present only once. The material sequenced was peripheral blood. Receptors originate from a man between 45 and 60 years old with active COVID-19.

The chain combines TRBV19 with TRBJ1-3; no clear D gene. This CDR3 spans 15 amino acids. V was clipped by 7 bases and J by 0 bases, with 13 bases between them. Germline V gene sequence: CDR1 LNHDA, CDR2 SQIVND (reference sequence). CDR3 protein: CASTSDTSSGNTIYF. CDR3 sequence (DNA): TGTGCCAGTACCTCAGACACCAGCTCTGGAAACACCATATATTTT.

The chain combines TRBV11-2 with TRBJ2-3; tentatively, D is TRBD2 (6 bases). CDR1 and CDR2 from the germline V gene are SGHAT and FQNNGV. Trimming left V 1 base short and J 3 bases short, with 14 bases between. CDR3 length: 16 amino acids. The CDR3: CASSLGARGGTDTQYF. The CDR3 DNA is TGTGCCAGCAGCTTAGGGGCCCGAGGAGGGACAGATACGCAGTATTTT.

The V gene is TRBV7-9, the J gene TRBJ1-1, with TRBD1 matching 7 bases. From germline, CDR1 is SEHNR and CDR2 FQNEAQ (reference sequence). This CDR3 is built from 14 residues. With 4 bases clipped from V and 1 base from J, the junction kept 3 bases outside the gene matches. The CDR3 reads CASSSGQKNTEAFF. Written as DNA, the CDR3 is TGTGCCAGCAGCTCGGGACAGAAGAACACTGAAGCTTTCTTT.

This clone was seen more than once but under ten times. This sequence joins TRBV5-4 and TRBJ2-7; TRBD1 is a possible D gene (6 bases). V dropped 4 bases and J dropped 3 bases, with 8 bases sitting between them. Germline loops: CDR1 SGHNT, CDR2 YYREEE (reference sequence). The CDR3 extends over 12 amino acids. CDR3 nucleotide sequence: TGTGCCAGCAGCCAACAGGGCTACGAGCAGTACTTC. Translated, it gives CASSQQGYEQYF.

In DNA, the CDR3 is TGTGCCAGCAGCCCGGCCACAGGGGCTGGTGGAAAACTGTTTTTT. This gives the protein CASSPATGAGGKLFF. The chain couples TRBV3-1 (or the pseudogene TRBV3-2) to TRBJ1-4; 7 bases agree with TRBD1. This CDR3 comprises 15 residues. V dropped 4 bases and J dropped 10; count of bases not matched to a gene: 12. Germline values: CDR1 LGHDT, CDR2 YNNKEL (reference sequence).

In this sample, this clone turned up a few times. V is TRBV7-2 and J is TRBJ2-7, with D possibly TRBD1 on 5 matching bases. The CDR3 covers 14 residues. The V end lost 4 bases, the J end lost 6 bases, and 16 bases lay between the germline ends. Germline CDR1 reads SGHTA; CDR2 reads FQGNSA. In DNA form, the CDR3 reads TGTGCCAGCAGCTCCTCACGACAGAGTGTCGAGCAGTACTTC. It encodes CASSSSRQSVEQYF.

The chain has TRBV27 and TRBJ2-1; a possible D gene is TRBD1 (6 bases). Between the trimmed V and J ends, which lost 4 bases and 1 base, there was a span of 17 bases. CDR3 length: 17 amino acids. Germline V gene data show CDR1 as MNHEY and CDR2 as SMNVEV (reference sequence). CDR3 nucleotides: TGTGCCAGCAGTTACTCTCCGACAGGCCTTTCCTACAATGAGCAGTTCTTC. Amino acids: CASSYSPTGLSYNEQFF.

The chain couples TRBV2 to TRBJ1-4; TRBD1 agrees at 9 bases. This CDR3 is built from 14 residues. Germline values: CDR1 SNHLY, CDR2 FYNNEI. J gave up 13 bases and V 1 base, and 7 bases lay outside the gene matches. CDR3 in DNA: TGTGCCAGCAGTGAAGGGACAGGGGAGAAGAGACTGTTTTTT. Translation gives CASSEGTGEKRLFF.

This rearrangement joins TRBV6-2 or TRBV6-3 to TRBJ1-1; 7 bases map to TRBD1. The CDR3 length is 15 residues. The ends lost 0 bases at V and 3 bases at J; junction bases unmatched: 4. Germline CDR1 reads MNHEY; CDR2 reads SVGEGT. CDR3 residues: CASSYSQGLDTEAFF. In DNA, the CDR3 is TGTGCCAGCAGTTACTCACAGGGGTTAGACACTGAAGCTTTCTTT.

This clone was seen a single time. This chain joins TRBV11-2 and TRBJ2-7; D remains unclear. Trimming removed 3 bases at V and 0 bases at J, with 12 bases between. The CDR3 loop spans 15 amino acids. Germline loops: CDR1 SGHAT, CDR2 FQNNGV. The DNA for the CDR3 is TGTGCCAGCAGCTTCGATAATGGCCTCTCCTACGAGCAGTACTTC. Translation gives CASSFDNGLSYEQYF.

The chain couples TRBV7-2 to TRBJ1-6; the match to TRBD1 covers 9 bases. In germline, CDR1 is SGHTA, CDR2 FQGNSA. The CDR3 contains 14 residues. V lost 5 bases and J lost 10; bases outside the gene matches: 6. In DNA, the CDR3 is TGTGCCAGCAGCCCCGGACAGGGGAAATCACCCCTCCACTTT. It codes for CASSPGQGKSPLHF.

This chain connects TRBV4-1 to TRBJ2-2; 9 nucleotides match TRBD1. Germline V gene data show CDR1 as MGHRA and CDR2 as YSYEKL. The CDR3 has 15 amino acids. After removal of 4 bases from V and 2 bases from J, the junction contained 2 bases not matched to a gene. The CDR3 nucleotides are TGCGCCAGCAGCCTACAGGGGGCTAACACCGGGGAGCTGTTTTTT. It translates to CASSLQGANTGELFF.

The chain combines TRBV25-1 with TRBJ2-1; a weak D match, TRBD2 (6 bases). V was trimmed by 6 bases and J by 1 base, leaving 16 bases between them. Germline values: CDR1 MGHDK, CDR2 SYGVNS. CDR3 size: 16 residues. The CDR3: CASSGWGDGSYNEQFF. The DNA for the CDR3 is TGTGCCAGCAGCGGGTGGGGGGACGGTTCCTACAATGAGCAGTTCTTC.

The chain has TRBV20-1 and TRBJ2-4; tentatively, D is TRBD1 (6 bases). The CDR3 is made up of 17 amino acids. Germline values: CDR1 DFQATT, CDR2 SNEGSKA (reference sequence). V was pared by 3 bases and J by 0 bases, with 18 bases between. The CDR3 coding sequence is TGCAGTGCTAGTTCCCTTGGGGACACACTAGCCAAAAACATTCAGTACTTC. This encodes CSASSLGDTLAKNIQYF.